This T cell receptor (beta chain) was documented in a study of cytomegalovirus exposure and HLA in healthy donors. Study-wide background: Most donors, around 81% of approximately 400 genotyped, fell in the Caucasian-associated ancestry cluster. Study results and limitations: What a later analysis showed was that several of the most significant clusters appeared linked to common viral pathogens.

This clone was observed a single time. The antigen is not known. Samples came from healthy bone marrow donors. This CDR3 spans 12 amino acids. The germline V gene has CDR1 SNHLY and CDR2 FYNNEI. V lost 6 bases and J lost 3, with 9 bases in between. The PCR had 60 Vbeta and 13 Jbeta primers. Clones were sequenced by immunoSEQ multiplex PCR, and TCRdb holds only the in-frame ones, with some missing. This sample has 100,000 or so clones, with about three quarters found just once. What was sequenced was PBMCs. V usage is TRBV2 and J usage is TRBJ2-7; tentative D call: TRBD2 (6 bases). This receptor was identified in a woman aged 40 to 55 in good health and CMV-seropositive. This chain's CDR3 is CASRGDFYEQYF. Here the CDR3 DNA reads TGTGCCAGCAGAGGGGACTTCTACGAGCAGTACTTC.